The entry that follows covers one TCR beta chain sequence. The antigen is undetermined. These data come from a study of T cell repertoires in cytomegalovirus infection. In the study overall: CMV epitopes used comprised recently identified HLA-C-restricted ones and well-studied HLA-B-restricted ones. Indicated by public TCR beta signatures were CMV infection and matching HLA type.

Each CDR3 protein gets one entry after TCRdb re-called the reads with MiXCR. This sample carries roughly 500,000 distinct CDR3 sequences, 25% to 35% of them seen once, and the ten largest clones take roughly 15%. The CDR3 is 14 amino acids. The V end was cut by 4 bases, the J end by 1 base, with 11 bases between. The germline gives CDR1 SGHAT, CDR2 FQNNGV. Study results and limitations: The study identified carriers of CMV plus the relevant HLA from cumulative public TCR beta family frequency.

This material consisted of cultured PBMCs, taken from culture after CMV antigen stimulation. The V and J genes are TRBV11-2 and TRBJ2-7, with D hard to call. This TCR derives from a human donor in good health (CMV status not recorded). Some clones in this sample may be carry-over from other donors' samples. This CDR3 reads CASSSRSLSYEQYF. The CDR3 DNA sequence: TGTGCCAGCAGCTCCCGGTCACTTTCCTACGAGCAGTACTTC.